This T cell receptor (beta chain) was recovered during a study of blood T cell repertoires in COVID-19. Study context: COVID-19 samples collected from the United States, Italy and Spain covered acute and convalescent phases.

Per the study methods: Quantification of nucleated cells was approximated via reference gene primer amplification. Method: immunoSEQ multiplex PCR; TCRdb's copy keeps in-frame clones and lacks some. That table is the source of V, J and clone size, and D and trimming were worked out from the DNA. The sample shows about 290,000 clones, just over 85% of them seen only once. V was clipped by 8 bases and J by 0 bases, with 14 bases between them. The CDR3 spans 16 residues. Germline V lookup: CDR1 LNHDA, CDR2 SQIVND (reference sequence). Sequenced: peripheral blood. This sequence originates from a young woman with active or convalescent COVID-19. The chain employs TRBV19 and TRBJ2-6; maybe TRBD1 (6 bases). CDR3 sequence (DNA): TGTGCCAGTTCACAGGGTATCCCCTCTGGGGCCAACGTCCTGACTTTC. Translated: CASSQGIPSGANVLTF.